This T cell receptor (beta chain) was retrieved from a study of PD-1 blockade in classical Hodgkin lymphoma. Each patient's relapse followed autologous stem cell transplantation, and brentuximab vedotin exposure varied. Generated by immunoSEQ multiplex PCR, the TCRdb table keeps only in-frame clones and is missing some. The table includes 40,000 to 45,000 clones, approximately 71% detected once. V lost 5 bases and J lost 2, with 15 bases in between. The CDR3 loop spans 15 amino acids. Germline CDR1 and CDR2: SGHAT and FQNNGV. Findings and caveats of the study: Complete responders showed a baseline diversity that resembled the diversity of newly diagnosed patients.

In regard to this clone: What it recognizes is unknown.

This clonotype originated in a human donor with classical Hodgkin lymphoma. The gene calls are TRBV11-2 and TRBJ1-1, with D unresolved. This specimen consisted of peripheral blood mononuclear cells (PBMCs), obtained at baseline. CDR3 residues: CASSQRLGPNTEAFF. For the CDR3, the DNA is TGTGCCAGCAGCCAGAGGTTAGGCCCTAACACTGAAGCTTTCTTT.